This record covers a single TCR beta chain. The junction departs from the called germline gene at one end, perhaps through a read error. The length of the CDR3 is 17 residues. The germline V gene encodes CDR1 ENHRY and CDR2 SYGVKD. Co-extraction of RNA and DNA was performed on roughly 20-33 mg of unsorted bulk tissue. The data originate from a study of tumor-infiltrating lymphocytes in primary liver carcinoma. From approximately 0.5 ug of total RNA, TCR beta-specific cDNA was reverse-transcribed using a constant-region primer. Sequencing libraries for TCR beta derived from three nested multiplex PCR rounds that used slightly modified ARM-PCR. PCR rounds one and two used TRBV1-TRBV30 forward primers with a C-beta reverse primer for approximately 10 cycles each. TCRdb re-called the multiplex PCR reads with MiXCR, one entry per CDR3 protein. The table has around 29,000 distinct CDR3 sequences, 70% to 80% seen once.

The sample taken for sequencing was liver tumor tissue from sampling region 3. Subset here: tumor region T3, left-lateral pole. This TCR was sampled from a woman younger than 45 with primary liver carcinoma and hepatitis B virus infection. The chain couples TRBV10-3 to TRBJ2-1, with D possibly TRBD2 on 6 matching bases. The DNA for the CDR3 is TGTGCGATCAGTGGGAACATGGCGGCTAGCGCCTACAATGAGCAGTTCTTC. It codes for CAISGNMAASAYNEQFF.